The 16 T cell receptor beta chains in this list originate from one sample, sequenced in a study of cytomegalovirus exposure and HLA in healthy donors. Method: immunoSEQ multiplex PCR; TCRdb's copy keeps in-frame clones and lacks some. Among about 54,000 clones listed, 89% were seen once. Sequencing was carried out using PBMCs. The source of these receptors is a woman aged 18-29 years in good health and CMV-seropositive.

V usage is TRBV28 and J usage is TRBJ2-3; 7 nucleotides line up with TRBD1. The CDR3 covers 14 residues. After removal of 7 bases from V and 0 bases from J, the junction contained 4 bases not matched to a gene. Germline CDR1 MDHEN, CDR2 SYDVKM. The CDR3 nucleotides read TGTGCCAGCACCCCGGGACAGAGCACAGATACGCAGTATTTT. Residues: CASTPGQSTDTQYF.

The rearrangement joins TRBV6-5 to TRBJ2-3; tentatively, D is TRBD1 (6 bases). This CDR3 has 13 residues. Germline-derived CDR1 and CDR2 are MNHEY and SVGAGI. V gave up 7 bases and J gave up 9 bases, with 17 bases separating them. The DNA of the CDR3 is TGTGCCAGCACTGGAGAAGGGGGATGGACGCAGTATTTT. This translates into CASTGEGGWTQYF.

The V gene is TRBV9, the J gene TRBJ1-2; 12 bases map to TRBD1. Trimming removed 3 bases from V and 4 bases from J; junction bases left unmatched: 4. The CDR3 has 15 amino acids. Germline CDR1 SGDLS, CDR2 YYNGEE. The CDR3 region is CASSGGTGGGYGYTF. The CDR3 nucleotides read TGTGCCAGCAGCGGAGGGACAGGGGGCGGCTATGGCTACACCTTC.

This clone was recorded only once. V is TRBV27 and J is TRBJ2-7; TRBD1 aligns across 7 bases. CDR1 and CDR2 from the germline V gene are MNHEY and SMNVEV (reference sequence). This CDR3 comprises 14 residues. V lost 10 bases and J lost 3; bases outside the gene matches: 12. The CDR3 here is CATRQYRGYYEQYF. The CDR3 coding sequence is TGTGCCACCCGGCAGTACAGGGGATACTACGAGCAGTACTTC.

The CDR3 DNA reads TGTGCCAGCAGCTTGGGCTCTGGACAGGGTGAGTACTACGAGCAGTACTTC. Translation: CASSLGSGQGEYYEQYF. The chain recombines TRBV11-1 with TRBJ2-7; 8 bases map to TRBD1. The CDR3 sequence is 17 residues long. J lost 3 bases, V lost 3 bases, and 13 bases had no gene match. The germline V gene encodes CDR1 SGHAT and CDR2 FQDESV (reference sequence).

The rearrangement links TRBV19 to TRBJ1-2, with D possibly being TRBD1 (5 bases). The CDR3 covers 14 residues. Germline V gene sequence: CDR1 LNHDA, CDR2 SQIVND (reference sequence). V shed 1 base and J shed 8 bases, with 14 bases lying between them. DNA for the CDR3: TGTGCCAGTAGTATAGTTCAGGGTACGGGCGGCTACACCTTC. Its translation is CASSIVQGTGGYTF.

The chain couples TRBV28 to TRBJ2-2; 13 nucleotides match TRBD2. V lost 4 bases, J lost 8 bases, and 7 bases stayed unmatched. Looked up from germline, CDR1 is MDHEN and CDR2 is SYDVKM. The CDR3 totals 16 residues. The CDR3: CASSSPGLAGAGELFF. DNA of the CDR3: TGTGCCAGCAGTTCTCCCGGACTAGCGGGGGCGGGGGAGCTGTTTTTT. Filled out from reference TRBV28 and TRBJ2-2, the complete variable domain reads DVKVTQSSRYLVKRTGEKVFLECVQDMDHENMFWYRQDPGLGLRLIYFSYDVKMKEKGDIPEGYSVSREKKERFSLILESASTNQTSMYLCASSSPGLAGAGELFFGEGSRLTVL.

This chain's CDR3 is CASSFSQGFNLYF. The CDR3 DNA is TGTGCCAGCAGCTTTAGCCAGGGTTTTAATCTGTACTTC. The V gene is TRBV7-9, the J gene TRBJ2-7; possibly TRBD1 for D (5 bases). The V gene's germline CDR1 is SEHNR and CDR2 FQNEAQ (reference sequence). The CDR3 runs to 13 residues. Trimming took 3 bases from V and 12 from J, leaving 18 bases between them.

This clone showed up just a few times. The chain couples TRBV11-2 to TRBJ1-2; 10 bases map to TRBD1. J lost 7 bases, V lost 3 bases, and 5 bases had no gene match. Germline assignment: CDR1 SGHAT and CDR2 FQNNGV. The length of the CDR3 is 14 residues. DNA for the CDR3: TGTGCCAGCAGCTTGGGGGACAGGGGTTTTGGCTACACCTTC. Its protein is CASSLGDRGFGYTF.

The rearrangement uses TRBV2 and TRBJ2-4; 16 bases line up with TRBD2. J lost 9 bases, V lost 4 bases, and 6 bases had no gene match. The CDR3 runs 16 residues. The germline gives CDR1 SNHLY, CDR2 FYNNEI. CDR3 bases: TGTGCCAGCAGTGCCGGGACTAGCGGGGGGGAGGGCATTCAGTACTTC. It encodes CASSAGTSGGEGIQYF. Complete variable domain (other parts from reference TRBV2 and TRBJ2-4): EPEVTQTPSHQVTQMGQEVILRCVPISNHLYFYWYRQILGQKVEFLVSFYNNEISEKSEIFDDQFSVERPDGSNFTLKIRSTKLEDSAMYFCASSAGTSGGEGIQYFGAGTRLSVL.

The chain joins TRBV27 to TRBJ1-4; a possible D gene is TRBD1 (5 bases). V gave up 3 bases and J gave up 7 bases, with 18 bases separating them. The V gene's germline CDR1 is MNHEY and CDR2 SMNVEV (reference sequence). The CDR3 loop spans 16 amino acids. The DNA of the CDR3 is TGTGCCAGCAGTTTCACATACAGCGCCCAGGGTGAAAAACTGTTTTTT. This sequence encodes CASSFTYSAQGEKLFF.

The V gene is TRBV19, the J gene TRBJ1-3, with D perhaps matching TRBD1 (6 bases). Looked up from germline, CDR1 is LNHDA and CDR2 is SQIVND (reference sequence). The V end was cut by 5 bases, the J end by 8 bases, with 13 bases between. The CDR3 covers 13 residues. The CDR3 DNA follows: TGTGCCAGTAGTCAACGGCAGGGGCACACCATATATTTT. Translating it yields CASSQRQGHTIYF.

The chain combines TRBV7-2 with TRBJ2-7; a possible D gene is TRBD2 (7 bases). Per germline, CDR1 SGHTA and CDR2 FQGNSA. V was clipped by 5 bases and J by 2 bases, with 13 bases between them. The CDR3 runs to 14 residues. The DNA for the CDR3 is TGTGCCAGCAGCCTAGGGGGGGGGACCTACGAGCAGTACTTC. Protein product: CASSLGGGTYEQYF. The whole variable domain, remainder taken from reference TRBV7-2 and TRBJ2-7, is GAGVSQSPSNKVTEKGKDVELRCDPISGHTALYWYRQSLGQGLEFLIYFQGNSAPDKSGLPSDRFSAERTGGSVSTLTIQRTQQEDSAVYLCASSLGGGTYEQYFGPGTRLTVT.

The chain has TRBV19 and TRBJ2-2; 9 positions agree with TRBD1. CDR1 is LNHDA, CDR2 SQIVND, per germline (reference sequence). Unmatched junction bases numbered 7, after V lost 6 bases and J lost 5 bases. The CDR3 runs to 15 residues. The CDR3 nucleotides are TGTGCCAGTAGCAGACAGGGGGTAGCGACCGGGGAGCTGTTTTTT. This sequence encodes CASSRQGVATGELFF.

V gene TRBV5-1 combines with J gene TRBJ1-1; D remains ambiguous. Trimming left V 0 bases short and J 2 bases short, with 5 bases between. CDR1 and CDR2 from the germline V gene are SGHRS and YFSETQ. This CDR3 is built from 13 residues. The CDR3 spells CASSLDFNTEAFF. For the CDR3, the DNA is TGCGCCAGCAGCTTGGACTTTAACACTGAAGCTTTCTTT.

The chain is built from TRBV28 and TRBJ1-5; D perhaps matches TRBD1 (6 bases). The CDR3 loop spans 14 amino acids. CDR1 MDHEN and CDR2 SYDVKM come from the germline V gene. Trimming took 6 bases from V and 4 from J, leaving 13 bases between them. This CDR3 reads CASSYSTGNQPQHF. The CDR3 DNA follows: TGTGCCAGCAGCTATTCGACAGGAAATCAGCCCCAGCATTTT.